This T cell receptor (beta chain) was sequenced in a study of T cells in Graves' hyperthyroidism and ophthalmopathy. Germline V lookup: CDR1 MNHNS, CDR2 SASEGT. The V and J ends lost 3 bases and 1 base, in that order; junction bases with no gene match: 2. The CDR3 extends over 15 amino acids. The CDR3 regions of TCR beta were amplified from RNA transcripts. The HTBI set primed first-round TCR CDR3 RT-PCR. Using its own MiXCR run on the multiplex PCR reads, TCRdb lists one record per CDR3 protein. Of a few hundred thousand distinct CDR3 sequences listed, 46% are singletons. Ten or more counts support this clonotype.

The chain uses TRBV6-1 and TRBJ2-5, with TRBD2 matching 10 bases. This sequence was found in a woman aged 18-29 years with Graves' hyperthyroidism. The source material was peripheral blood or thyroid tissue (not recorded which). The CDR3 nucleotides read TGTGCCAGCAGTGATTTAGCGGGAGGCCAAGAGACCCAGTACTTC. As protein: CASSDLAGGQETQYF.